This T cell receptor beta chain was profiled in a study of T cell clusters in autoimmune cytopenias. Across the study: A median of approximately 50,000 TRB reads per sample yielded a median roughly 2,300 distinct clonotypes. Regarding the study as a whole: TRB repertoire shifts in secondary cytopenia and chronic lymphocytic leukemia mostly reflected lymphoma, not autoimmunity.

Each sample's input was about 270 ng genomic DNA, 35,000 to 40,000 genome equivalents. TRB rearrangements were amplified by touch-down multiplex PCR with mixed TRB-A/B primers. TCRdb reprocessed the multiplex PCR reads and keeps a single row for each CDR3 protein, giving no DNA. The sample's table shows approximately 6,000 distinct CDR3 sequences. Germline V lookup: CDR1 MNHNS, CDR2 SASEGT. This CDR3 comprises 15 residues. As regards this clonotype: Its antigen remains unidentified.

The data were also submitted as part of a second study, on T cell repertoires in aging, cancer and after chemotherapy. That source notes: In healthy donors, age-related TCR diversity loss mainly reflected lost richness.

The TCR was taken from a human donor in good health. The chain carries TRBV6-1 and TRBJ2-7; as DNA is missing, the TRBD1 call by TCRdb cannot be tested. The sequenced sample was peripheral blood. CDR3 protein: CASRTGEVYPYEQYF.